This T cell receptor (beta chain) came from a study of blood T cell repertoires in COVID-19. About the research overall: Samples of COVID-19 (acute and convalescent) were obtained from the United States, Italy and Spain. Nucleic acid was either cDNA or gDNA, and it came from T cells, B-cell-depleted T cells, or PBMCs.

Enrollment of patients from Seattle took place during active infection, with longitudinal follow-up. The length of the CDR3 is 14 residues. With V trimmed by 6 bases and J by 2 bases, 3 bases remained unmatched. Per germline, CDR1 KGHSH and CDR2 LQKENI. This clone was recorded only once. Authors' methods: Amplification of reference gene primers was used by the study to estimate nucleated cell counts. Sequencing used immunoSEQ multiplex PCR; TCRdb keeps in-frame clones, though not all of them. The DNA was the basis for D and trimming; V, J and clone size are from that table. The table records approximately 480,000 clones, about 91% of them present only once.

The sequenced sample consisted of peripheral blood. The sequence derives from a man younger than 30 with COVID-19, enrolled during active disease. This chain connects TRBV18 to TRBJ1-5, with TRBD1 matching over 8 bases. CDR3 in amino acids: CASSEDRGNQPQHF. The DNA for the CDR3 is TGTGCCAGCTCGGAGGACAGGGGCAATCAGCCCCAGCATTTT.